The table lists the clone carrying this TCR beta chain with many counts. Its antigen is not known. This beta chain is off target for a library built for alpha chains, so its abundance means little. The data are from a study of spatial heterogeneity in lung cancer. Turning to the study itself: More than nine raw reads, on average, carried each unique TCR and UMI combination. Study findings and constraints: It was estimated that coverage of tumor T cells reached 6.5% to 7% for alpha chains and around 12% for beta chains. Tumor mutation count correlated with how many alpha and beta TCRs expanded intratumorally.

Germline CDR1 and CDR2: GTSNPN and SVGIG (reference sequence). Trimming took 4 bases from V and 5 from J; bases not matched to a gene: 8. The length of the CDR3 is 15 residues. Via MiXCR, TCRdb re-called the 5' RACE reads, giving one row per CDR3 protein. The profile shows some 6,700 distinct CDR3 sequences, 14% of them singletons. Described time point: sample taken at primary tumor resection. The donor group consisted of approximately 77 patients who had untreated, early-stage non-small cell lung cancer. J is TRBJ1-1 and V is TRBV30; 12 bases align to TRBD1. The source material was lung tumor tissue, sampled at surgery. The receptor was isolated from a male donor with early-stage non-small cell lung cancer. The CDR3 nucleotides are TGTGCCTGGAATCAGGGGACAGGGGGCGAAACTGAAGCTTTCTTT. Translating gives CAWNQGTGGETEAFF.